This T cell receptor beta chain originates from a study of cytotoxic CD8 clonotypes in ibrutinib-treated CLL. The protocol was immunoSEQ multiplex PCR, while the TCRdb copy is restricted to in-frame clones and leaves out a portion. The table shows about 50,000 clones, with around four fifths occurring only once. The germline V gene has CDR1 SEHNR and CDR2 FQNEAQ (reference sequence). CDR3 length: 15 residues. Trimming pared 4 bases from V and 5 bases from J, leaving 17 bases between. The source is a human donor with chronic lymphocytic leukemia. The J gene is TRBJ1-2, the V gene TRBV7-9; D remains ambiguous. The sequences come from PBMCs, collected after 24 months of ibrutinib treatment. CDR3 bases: TGTGCCAGCAGCTCGATTGCCCGGGCTGGGTATGGCTACACCTTC. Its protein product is CASSSIARAGYGYTF.